The clone carrying this TCR beta chain is judged medium-sized. This record comes from a study of T cells after yellow fever vaccination. Using its own MiXCR run on the 5' RACE reads, TCRdb lists one record per CDR3 protein. The sample lists around 26,000 distinct CDR3 sequences; around 3.5% were seen once. CDR1 and CDR2 (germline): SGHRS, YFSETQ. CDR3 length equals 13 residues. V was trimmed by 5 bases and J by 5 bases, leaving 10 bases between them. This TCR was recovered from a man between 18 and 29 years old who received the YFV17D yellow fever vaccine. Sample: PBMCs, either bulk or a sorted T-cell subset (CD4+, CD8+, memory, or dextramer-sorted; not recorded which), taken about 41 days after the first yellow fever vaccination. The chain has TRBV5-1 and TRBJ2-2; D unclear. For the CDR3, the DNA is TGCGCCAGCAGGGACGGAGATACCGGGGAGCTGTTTTTT. Its translation: CASRDGDTGELFF.